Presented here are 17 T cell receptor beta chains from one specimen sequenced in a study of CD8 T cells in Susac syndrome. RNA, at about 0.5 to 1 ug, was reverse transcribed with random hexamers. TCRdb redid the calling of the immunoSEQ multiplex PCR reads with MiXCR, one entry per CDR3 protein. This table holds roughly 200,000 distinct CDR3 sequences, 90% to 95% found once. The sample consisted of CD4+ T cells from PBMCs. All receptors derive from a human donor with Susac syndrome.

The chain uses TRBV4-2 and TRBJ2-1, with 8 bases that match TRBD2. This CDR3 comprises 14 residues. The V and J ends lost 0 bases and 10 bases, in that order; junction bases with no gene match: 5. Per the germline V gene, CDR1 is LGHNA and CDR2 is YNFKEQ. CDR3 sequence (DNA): TGTGCCAGCAGCCAAGAGGTAGCGGGGAGGGAGCAGTTCTTC. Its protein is CASSQEVAGREQFF.

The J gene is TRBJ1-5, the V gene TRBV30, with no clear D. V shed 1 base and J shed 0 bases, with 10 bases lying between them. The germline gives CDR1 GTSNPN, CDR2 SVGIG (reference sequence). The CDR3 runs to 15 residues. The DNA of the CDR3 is TGTGCCTGGAGTGGGGGAGAGACTAGCAATCAGCCCCAGCATTTT. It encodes CAWSGGETSNQPQHF.

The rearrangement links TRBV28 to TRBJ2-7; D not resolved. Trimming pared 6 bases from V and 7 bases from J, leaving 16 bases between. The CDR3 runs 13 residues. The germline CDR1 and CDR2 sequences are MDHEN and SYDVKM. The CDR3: CASRRTQMGEQYF. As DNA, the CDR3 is TGTGCCAGCAGACGAACACAGATGGGGGAGCAGTACTTC.

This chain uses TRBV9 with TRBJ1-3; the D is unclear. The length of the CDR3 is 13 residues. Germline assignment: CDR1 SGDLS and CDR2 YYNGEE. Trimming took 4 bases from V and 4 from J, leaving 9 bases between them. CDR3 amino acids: CASSNSPGNTIYF. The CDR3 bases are TGTGCCAGCAGCAACTCCCCCGGAAACACCATATATTTT. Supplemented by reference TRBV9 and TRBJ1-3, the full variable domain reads DSGVTQTPKHLITATGQRVTLRCSPRSGDLSVYWYQQSLDQGLQFLIQYYNGEERAKGNILERFSAQQFPDLHSELNLSSLELGDSALYFCASSNSPGNTIYFGEGSWLTVV.

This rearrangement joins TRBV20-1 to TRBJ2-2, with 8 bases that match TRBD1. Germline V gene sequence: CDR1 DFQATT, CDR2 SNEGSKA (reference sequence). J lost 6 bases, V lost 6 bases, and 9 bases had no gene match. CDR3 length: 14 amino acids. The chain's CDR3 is CSARRTGRAGELFF. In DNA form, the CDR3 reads TGCAGTGCCAGACGGACAGGGCGGGCCGGGGAGCTGTTTTTT.

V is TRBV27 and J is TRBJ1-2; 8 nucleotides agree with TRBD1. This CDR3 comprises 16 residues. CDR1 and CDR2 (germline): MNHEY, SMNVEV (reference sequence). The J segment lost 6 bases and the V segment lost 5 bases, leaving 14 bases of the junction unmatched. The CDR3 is CASSPPGQASVDGYTF. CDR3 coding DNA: TGTGCCAGCAGTCCTCCGGGACAGGCCTCTGTTGATGGCTACACCTTC.

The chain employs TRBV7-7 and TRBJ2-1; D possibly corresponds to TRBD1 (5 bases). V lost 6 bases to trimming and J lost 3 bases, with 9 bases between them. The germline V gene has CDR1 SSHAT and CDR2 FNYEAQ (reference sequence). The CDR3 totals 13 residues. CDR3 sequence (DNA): TGTGCCAGCAGTGCGCAGGGCTACAATGAGCAGTTCTTC. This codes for CASSAQGYNEQFF.

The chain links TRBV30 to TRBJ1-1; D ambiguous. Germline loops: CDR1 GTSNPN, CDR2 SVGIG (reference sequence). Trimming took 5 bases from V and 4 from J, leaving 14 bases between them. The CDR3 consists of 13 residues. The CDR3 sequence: CAWGPGLSTEAFF. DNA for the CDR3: TGTGCCTGGGGTCCAGGCCTGAGCACTGAAGCTTTCTTT.

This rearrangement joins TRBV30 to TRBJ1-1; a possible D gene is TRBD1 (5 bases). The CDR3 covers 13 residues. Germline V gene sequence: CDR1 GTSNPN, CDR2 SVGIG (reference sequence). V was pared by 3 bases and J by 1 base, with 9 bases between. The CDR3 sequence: CAWSRGSNTEAFF. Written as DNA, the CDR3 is TGTGCCTGGAGCCGGGGCTCGAACACTGAAGCTTTCTTT.

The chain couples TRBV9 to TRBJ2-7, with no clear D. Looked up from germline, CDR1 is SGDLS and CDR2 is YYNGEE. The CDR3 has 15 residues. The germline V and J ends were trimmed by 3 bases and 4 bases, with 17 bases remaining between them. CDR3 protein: CASSARVEMGYEQYF. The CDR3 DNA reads TGTGCCAGCAGCGCCCGAGTTGAGATGGGATACGAGCAGTACTTC. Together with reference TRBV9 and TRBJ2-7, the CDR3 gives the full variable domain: DSGVTQTPKHLITATGQRVTLRCSPRSGDLSVYWYQQSLDQGLQFLIQYYNGEERAKGNILERFSAQQFPDLHSELNLSSLELGDSALYFCASSARVEMGYEQYFGPGTRLTVT.

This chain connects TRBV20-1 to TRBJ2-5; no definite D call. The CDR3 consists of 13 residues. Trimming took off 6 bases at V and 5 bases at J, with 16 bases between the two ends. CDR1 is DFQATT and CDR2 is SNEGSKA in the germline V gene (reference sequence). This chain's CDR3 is CSAIDIPKETQYF. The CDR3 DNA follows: TGCAGTGCCATTGACATCCCGAAGGAGACCCAGTACTTC.

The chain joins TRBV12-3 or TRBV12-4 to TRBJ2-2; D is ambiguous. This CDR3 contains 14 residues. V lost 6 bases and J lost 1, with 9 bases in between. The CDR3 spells CASSPVQNTGELFF. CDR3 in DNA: TGTGCCAGCAGCCCCGTCCAGAACACCGGGGAGCTGTTTTTT.

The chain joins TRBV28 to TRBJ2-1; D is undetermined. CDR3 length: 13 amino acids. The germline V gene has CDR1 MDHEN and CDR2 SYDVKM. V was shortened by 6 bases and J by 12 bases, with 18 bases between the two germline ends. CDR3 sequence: CASSQTARTGQFF. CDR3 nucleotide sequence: TGTGCCAGCAGCCAGACGGCCCGGACGGGGCAGTTCTTC.

The CDR3 sequence is CASRVGRGTQYF. The CDR3 DNA reads TGTGCCAGCAGAGTAGGGCGGGGGACCCAGTACTTC. The chain couples TRBV3-1 to TRBJ2-5; tentative D call: TRBD2 (6 bases). V was cut by 6 bases and J by 7 bases, with 12 bases left in between. There are 12 residues in the CDR3. CDR1 and CDR2 (germline): LGHDT, YNNKEL (reference sequence).

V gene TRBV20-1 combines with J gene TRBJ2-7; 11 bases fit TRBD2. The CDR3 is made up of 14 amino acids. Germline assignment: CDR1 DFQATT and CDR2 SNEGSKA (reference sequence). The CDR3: CSSTPGLADYEQYF. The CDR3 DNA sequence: TGCAGCTCAACTCCGGGACTAGCGGATTACGAGCAGTACTTC.

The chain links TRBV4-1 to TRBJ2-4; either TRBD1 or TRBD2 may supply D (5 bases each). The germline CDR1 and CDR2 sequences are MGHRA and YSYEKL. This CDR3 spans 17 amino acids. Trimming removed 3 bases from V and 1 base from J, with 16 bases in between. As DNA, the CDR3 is TGCGCCAGCAGCCATGGACGGGACGGGTTGGCCAAAAACATTCAGTACTTC. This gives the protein CASSHGRDGLAKNIQYF.

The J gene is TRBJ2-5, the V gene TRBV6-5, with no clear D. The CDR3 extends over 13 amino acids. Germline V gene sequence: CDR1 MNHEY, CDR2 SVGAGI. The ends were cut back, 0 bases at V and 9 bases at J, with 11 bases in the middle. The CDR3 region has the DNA TGTGCCAGCAGTTACTCCCGGCTCGGAGCCCAGTACTTC. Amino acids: CASSYSRLGAQYF.